This is a list of T cell receptor beta chains from one sample in a study of cytomegalovirus exposure and HLA in healthy donors. Repertoires were generated with immunoSEQ multiplex PCR, while TCRdb's copy carries only in-frame clones and drops some. The data contain around 150,000 clones, roughly 90% of them seen just once; the ten biggest clones take up roughly 2%. The sample was PBMCs. The receptor source for this set is a woman aged 18-29 years in good health and CMV-seronegative. CDR3s include the opening cysteine and the closing phenylalanine or tryptophan. The order of the fields is D gene, clone size, J gene, V gene, CDR3 protein, CDR3 DNA. D genes are given only for firm matches. Size values are once, few and many counts, or a class for expanded clones, and some rows have none.

NA | NA | TRBJ2-2 | TRBV7-2 | CASRGLVGELFF | TGTGCCAGCAGGGGGCTCGTCGGGGAGCTGTTTTTT
NA | few | TRBJ2-1 | TRBV6-6 | CASHAPEGANEQFF | TGTGCCAGCCACGCACCGGAGGGGGCTAATGAGCAGTTCTTC
NA | NA | TRBJ1-6 | TRBV2 | CASSELEGRPSPLHF | TGTGCCAGCAGTGAATTGGAGGGACGGCCCTCACCCCTCCACTTT
TRBD1 | NA | TRBJ1-4 | TRBV12-5 | CASGLVRDRQEKLFF | TGTGCTAGTGGTTTGGTTAGGGACAGACAGGAAAAACTGTTTTTT
NA | NA | TRBJ2-7 | TRBV30 | CAWSRDSSYEQYF | TGTGCCTGGAGTCGGGACTCCTCCTACGAGCAGTACTTC
NA | few | TRBJ2-1 | TRBV10-3 | CATQTREANEQFF | TGTGCCACGCAGACTAGGGAGGCGAATGAGCAGTTCTTC
TRBD1 | NA | TRBJ2-2 | TRBV6-1 | CASSEGTGGWAGELFF | TGTGCCAGCAGTGAGGGGACAGGGGGATGGGCCGGGGAGCTGTTTTTT
NA | NA | TRBJ2-3 | TRBV15 | CATSNPTRTDTQYF | TGTGCCACCAGCAACCCTACCCGCACAGATACGCAGTATTTT
TRBD1 | NA | TRBJ1-2 | TRBV28 | CASISETGAHMGDGYTF | TGTGCCAGCATATCCGAGACAGGGGCCCACATGGGGGATGGCTACACCTTC
TRBD1 | NA | TRBJ1-1 | TRBV6-1 | CASSTDRDTEAFF | TGTGCCAGCAGTACGGACAGGGACACTGAAGCTTTCTTT
TRBD1 | NA | TRBJ2-7 | TRBV7-9 | CASSSKQGAGSYEQYF | TGTGCCAGCAGCTCCAAACAGGGGGCAGGCTCCTACGAGCAGTACTTC
TRBD2 | NA | TRBJ2-5 | TRBV19 | CASAGTRETQYF | TGTGCCAGCGCCGGGACTAGGGAGACCCAGTACTTC
NA | few | TRBJ1-3 | TRBV6-6 | CASRVDSGNTIYF | TGTGCCAGCAGAGTAGACTCTGGAAACACCATATATTTT
TRBD2 | NA | TRBJ2-5 | TRBV5-1 | CASSSLAEETQYF | TGCGCCAGCAGCTCGCTAGCGGAGGAGACCCAGTACTTC